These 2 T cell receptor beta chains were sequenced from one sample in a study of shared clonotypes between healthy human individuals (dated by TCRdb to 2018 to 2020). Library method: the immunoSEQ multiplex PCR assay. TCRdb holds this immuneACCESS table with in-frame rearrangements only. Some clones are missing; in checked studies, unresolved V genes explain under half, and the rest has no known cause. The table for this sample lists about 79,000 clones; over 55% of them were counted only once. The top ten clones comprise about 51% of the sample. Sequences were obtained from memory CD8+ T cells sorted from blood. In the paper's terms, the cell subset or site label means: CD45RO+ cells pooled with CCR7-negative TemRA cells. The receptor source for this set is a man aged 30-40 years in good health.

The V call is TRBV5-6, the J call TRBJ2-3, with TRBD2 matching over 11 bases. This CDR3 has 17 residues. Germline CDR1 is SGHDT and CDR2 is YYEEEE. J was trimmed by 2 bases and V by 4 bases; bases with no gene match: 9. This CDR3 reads CASSLPSSGRPTDTQYF. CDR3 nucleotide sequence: TGTGCCAGCAGCCTGCCCTCTAGCGGGAGGCCCACAGATACGCAGTATTTT.

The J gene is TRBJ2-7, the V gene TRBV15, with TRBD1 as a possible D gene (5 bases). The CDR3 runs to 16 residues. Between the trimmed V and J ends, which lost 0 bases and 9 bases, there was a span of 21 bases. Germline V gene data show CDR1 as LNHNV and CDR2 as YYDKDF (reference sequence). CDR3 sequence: CATSRDNQGRALGQYF. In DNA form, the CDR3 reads TGTGCCACCAGCAGAGATAACCAGGGAAGGGCTTTGGGGCAGTACTTC.